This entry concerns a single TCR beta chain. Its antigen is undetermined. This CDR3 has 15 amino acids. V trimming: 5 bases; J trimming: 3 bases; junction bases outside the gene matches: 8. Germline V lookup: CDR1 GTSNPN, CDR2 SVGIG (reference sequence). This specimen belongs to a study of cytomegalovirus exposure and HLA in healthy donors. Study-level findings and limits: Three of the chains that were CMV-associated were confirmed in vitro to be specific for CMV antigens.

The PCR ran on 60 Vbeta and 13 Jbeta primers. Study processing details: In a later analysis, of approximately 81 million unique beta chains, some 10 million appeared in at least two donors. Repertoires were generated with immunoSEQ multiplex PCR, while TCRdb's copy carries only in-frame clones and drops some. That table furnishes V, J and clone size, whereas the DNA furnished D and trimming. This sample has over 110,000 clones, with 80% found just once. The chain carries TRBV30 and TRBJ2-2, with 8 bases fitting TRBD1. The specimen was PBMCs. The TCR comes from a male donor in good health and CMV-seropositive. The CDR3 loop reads CAWHPRDRYTGELFF. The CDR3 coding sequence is TGTGCCTGGCATCCACGGGACAGGTACACCGGGGAGCTGTTTTTT.